The 24 T cell receptor beta chains below come from one sample, sequenced in a study of STAT5B mutations in CD4+ large granular lymphocyte leukemia. The data were produced by immunoSEQ multiplex PCR, yet TCRdb's version contains in-frame clones alone and is incomplete. The sample has roughly 38,000 clones; around 72% are singletons. Sequenced sample: CD4+ T cells from blood buffy coats. These receptors came from a human donor in good health.

Here the CDR3 reads CASSISDYRRGEQYF. CDR3 in DNA: TGTGCCAGTAGTATCTCGGACTACCGGAGGGGAGAGCAGTACTTC. V and J are TRBV19 and TRBJ2-7; possibly TRBD2 for D (6 bases). Trimming stripped 3 bases from V and 7 bases from J, with 19 bases between. CDR1 is LNHDA, CDR2 SQIVND, per germline (reference sequence). The CDR3 runs 15 residues.

The chain carries TRBV2 and TRBJ2-7, with TRBD1 as a possible D gene (5 bases). Looked up from germline, CDR1 is SNHLY and CDR2 is FYNNEI. The CDR3 extends over 13 amino acids. With 7 bases removed from V and 3 bases from J, the gap between germline ends came to 13 bases. CDR3 bases: TGTGCCAGCACCTTAGCCAGGGACTACGAGCAGTACTTC. The encoded protein is CASTLARDYEQYF.

The chain combines TRBV29-1 with TRBJ2-1; D call uncertain. This CDR3 is built from 11 residues. Germline lookup yields CDR1 SQVTM and CDR2 ANQGSEA. V lost 1 base and J lost 6, with 4 bases in between. CDR3 DNA sequence: TGCAGCGTTGAAGGGACCAATGAGCAGTTCTTC. Translated, it gives CSVEGTNEQFF.

The rearrangement uses TRBV18 and TRBJ1-5; maybe TRBD1 (6 bases). The CDR3 covers 15 residues. CDR1 is KGHSH, CDR2 LQKENI, per germline. The ends were cut back, 2 bases at V and 1 base at J, with 9 bases in the middle. CDR3 residues: CASSPSGQSNQPQHF. In DNA, the CDR3 is TGTGCCAGCTCACCAAGCGGACAGAGCAATCAGCCCCAGCATTTT.

V usage is TRBV2 and J usage is TRBJ2-5, with TRBD2 as a possible D gene (5 bases). Looked up from germline, CDR1 is SNHLY and CDR2 is FYNNEI. The CDR3 length is 11 residues. V was trimmed by 5 bases and J by 5 bases, leaving 6 bases between them. CDR3 DNA: TGTGCCAGCAGTACGGGGGAGACCCAGTACTTC. It encodes CASSTGETQYF.

V gene TRBV11-2 combines with J gene TRBJ2-1, with D possibly being TRBD2 (6 bases). The germline V and J ends were trimmed by 3 bases and 9 bases, with 18 bases remaining between them. The CDR3 has 15 amino acids. The germline V gene has CDR1 SGHAT and CDR2 FQNNGV. The CDR3 DNA follows: TGTGCCAGCAGCTTCCAGCGGGTTGTTGGCGGTGAGCAGTTCTTC. This gives the protein CASSFQRVVGGEQFF.

The chain carries TRBV7-9 and TRBJ1-4, with D maybe TRBD1 (6 bases). From germline, CDR1 is SEHNR and CDR2 FQNEAQ (reference sequence). The CDR3 is made up of 14 amino acids. V was trimmed by 4 bases and J by 6 bases, leaving 12 bases between them. CDR3 DNA sequence: TGTGCCAGCAGCTCGGGGGCAGGTCATGAAAAACTGTTTTTT. This gives the protein CASSSGAGHEKLFF.

The J gene is TRBJ2-5, the V gene TRBV5-1; the match to TRBD2 covers 9 bases. Germline CDR1 is SGHRS and CDR2 is YFSETQ. The CDR3 covers 15 residues. V lost 2 bases to trimming and J lost 5 bases; unmatched junction nucleotides: 7. CDR3 bases: TGCGCCAGCAGCTTTGGGCGGGGGGGCCCCGAGACCCAGTACTTC. This sequence encodes CASSFGRGGPETQYF.

The chain links TRBV7-9 to TRBJ2-5; D is unresolved. V was clipped by 4 bases and J by 5 bases, with 14 bases between them. This CDR3 is built from 14 residues. CDR1 SEHNR and CDR2 FQNEAQ come from the germline V gene (reference sequence). The CDR3 region is CASSSPLMGETQYF. In nucleotides, the CDR3 is TGTGCCAGCAGCTCCCCTCTGATGGGGGAGACCCAGTACTTC.

The sample holds one count of this clone. This chain joins TRBV7-2 and TRBJ2-7; 12 nucleotides agree with TRBD2. There are 15 residues in the CDR3. J lost 5 bases, V lost 3 bases, and 5 bases had no gene match. From germline, CDR1 is SGHTA and CDR2 FQGNSA. The CDR3 protein is CASSLLAGGTDEQYF. Written as DNA, the CDR3 is TGTGCCAGCAGCTTGCTAGCGGGAGGGACCGACGAGCAGTACTTC.

The chain carries TRBV6-1 and TRBJ2-7; TRBD2 agrees at 8 bases. With V trimmed by 7 bases and J by 2 bases, 10 bases remained unmatched. Germline V CDR1 and CDR2: MNHNS, SASEGT. This CDR3 comprises 15 residues. In DNA form, the CDR3 reads TGTGCCAGCAATGGTGGCGGGGGGTTGGCCTACGAGCAGTACTTC. Translating it yields CASNGGGGLAYEQYF.

The J gene is TRBJ2-7, the V gene TRBV4-2; 7 bases fit TRBD1. Trimming removed 0 bases from V and 1 base from J; junction bases left unmatched: 3. Germline assignment: CDR1 LGHNA and CDR2 YNFKEQ. CDR3 length: 15 amino acids. For the CDR3, the DNA is TGTGCCAGCAGCCAAGATGTGACAGGGTCCTACGAGCAGTACTTC. It is translated as CASSQDVTGSYEQYF.

J is TRBJ2-3 and V is TRBV7-9; D is unresolved. Trimming shortened V by 0 bases and J by 4 bases, and 2 bases separated the two germline ends. This CDR3 is built from 12 residues. From germline, CDR1 is SEHNR and CDR2 FQNEAQ (reference sequence). The CDR3 sequence is CASSLAPDTQYF. DNA of the CDR3: TGTGCCAGCAGCTTAGCGCCAGATACGCAGTATTTT.

V is TRBV18 and J is TRBJ2-2, with D perhaps matching TRBD1 (5 bases). The V and J ends lost 4 bases and 0 bases respectively, with 9 bases between them. The CDR3 is made up of 15 amino acids. CDR1 and CDR2 from the germline V gene are KGHSH and LQKENI. CDR3 coding DNA: TGTGCCAGCTCACGAGGACAATCGAACACCGGGGAGCTGTTTTTT. This sequence encodes CASSRGQSNTGELFF.

In DNA, the CDR3 is TGTGCCAGCAGTTACTCGCCGCTTGCCTACGAGCAGTACTTC. Translated, it gives CASSYSPLAYEQYF. The V gene is TRBV6-5, the J gene TRBJ2-7; the D is unclear. V lost 0 bases, J lost 2 bases, and 8 bases lay in between. The germline gives CDR1 MNHEY, CDR2 SVGAGI. The CDR3 spans 14 residues.

The chain is built from TRBV6-6 and TRBJ1-1; no reliable D call. This CDR3 is built from 14 residues. Trimming shortened V by 2 bases and J by 1 base, and 8 bases separated the two germline ends. Germline V gene lookup returns CDR1 MNHNY and CDR2 SVGAGI (reference sequence). CDR3 amino acids: CASSYITSNTEAFF. The CDR3 nucleotides read TGTGCCAGCAGTTACATCACCTCGAACACTGAAGCTTTCTTT.

This chain uses TRBV11-3 with TRBJ2-5; TRBD1 matches 8 bases. CDR1 and CDR2 (germline): SGHNT, YENEEA. Losses at the gene ends were 6 bases for V and 4 bases for J; bases not matched to a gene: 7. This CDR3 region has 14 residues. The DNA for the CDR3 is TGTGCCAGCAGTCAACACAGGGGGGCAGAGACCCAGTACTTC. Translated: CASSQHRGAETQYF.

The J gene is TRBJ2-6, the V gene TRBV29-1; TRBD1 agrees at 10 bases. Looked up from germline, CDR1 is SQVTM and CDR2 is ANQGSEA. The trim removed 4 bases at V and 1 base at J, leaving 10 bases unmatched. This CDR3 contains 18 residues. This chain's CDR3 is CSVVEFRDRGSGANVLTF. In DNA form, the CDR3 reads TGCAGCGTTGTTGAATTCCGGGACAGGGGTTCTGGGGCCAACGTCCTGACTTTC.

This rearrangement joins TRBV15 to TRBJ2-5; perhaps TRBD2 as D (5 bases). The CDR3 is made up of 14 amino acids. Germline CDR1 reads LNHNV; CDR2 reads YYDKDF (reference sequence). V lost 5 bases and J 1 base, leaving 11 bases between the germline ends. The CDR3 bases are TGTGCCACCAGCCCCGGACTCATCCAAGAGACCCAGTACTTC. Its protein product is CATSPGLIQETQYF.

The chain uses TRBV7-2 and TRBJ2-3; maybe TRBD1 (5 bases). This CDR3 contains 15 residues. CDR1 is SGHTA, CDR2 FQGNSA, per germline. The germline V and J ends were trimmed by 3 bases and 0 bases, with 10 bases remaining between them. CDR3 nucleotide sequence: TGTGCCAGCAGCTTCGACAGATCTAGCACAGATACGCAGTATTTT. Amino acids: CASSFDRSSTDTQYF.

For this clone: The junction and the germline gene differ at one end; a read error may be behind it. The V gene is TRBV10-3, the J gene TRBJ2-3; 10 nucleotides line up with TRBD1. The germline gives CDR1 ENHRY, CDR2 SYGVKD. The CDR3 covers 11 residues. The CDR3 spells CAIREGGQGTF. DNA of the CDR3: TGTGCCATCAGGGAGGGGGGACAGGGGACTTTT.

The chain recombines TRBV10-2 with TRBJ2-5; perhaps TRBD2 as D (6 bases). The CDR3 covers 13 residues. Trimming shortened V by 4 bases and J by 4 bases, and 10 bases separated the two germline ends. Germline V CDR1 and CDR2: WSHSY, SAAADI. As DNA, the CDR3 is TGCGCCAGCAGTGGTCCAGCGGGAGAGACCCAGTACTTC. It is translated as CASSGPAGETQYF.

The chain uses TRBV6-1 and TRBJ2-3; TRBD2 aligns across 8 bases. CDR1 is MNHNS, CDR2 SASEGT, per germline. J was trimmed by 4 bases and V by 4 bases; bases with no gene match: 4. The CDR3 consists of 14 residues. The CDR3 DNA reads as TGTGCCAGCAGTGTCCCGGGGGGGGCAGATACGCAGTATTTT. It specifies CASSVPGGADTQYF.

This clone has only one observation. This chain joins TRBV19 and TRBJ1-4, with 7 bases matching TRBD1. CDR3 length: 14 residues. Losses at the gene ends were 6 bases for V and 4 bases for J; bases not matched to a gene: 5. Germline values: CDR1 LNHDA, CDR2 SQIVND (reference sequence). This chain's CDR3 is CASRQGQINEKLFF. The DNA of the CDR3 is TGTGCCAGTAGGCAGGGACAGATTAATGAAAAACTGTTTTTT.